The 24 T cell receptor beta chains below come from one sample, sequenced in a study of regulatory T cells in long-lasting Graves disease. Documented time point: newly diagnosed GD, antithyroid drugs for less than 3 months. Extracted RNA from PBMCs served as the source of the TCR library. Libraries of TCR beta came from iRepertoire HTBI primers plus Arm-PCR of CDR3 regions. Each CDR3 protein is one row after TCRdb ran MiXCR on the multiplex PCR reads. This sample yields about 540,000 distinct CDR3 sequences, of which roughly 13% are seen a single time; under 10% belongs to the top ten. These data were likewise used in another study, on T cells in Graves' hyperthyroidism and ophthalmopathy.

Material: peripheral blood mononuclear cells (PBMCs), obtained at new diagnosis, from a patient treated with antithyroid drugs. These TCRs come from a man aged 30 to 45 with Graves disease.

The chain recombines TRBV30 with TRBJ2-7, with 10 bases fitting TRBD2. The CDR3 is 14 amino acids. J gave up 5 bases and V 8 bases, and 12 bases lay outside the gene matches. The V gene's germline CDR1 is GTSNPN and CDR2 SVGIG (reference sequence). The CDR3 protein is CAAAILAGFHEQYF. The CDR3 bases are TGTGCCGCGGCCATACTAGCGGGATTCCACGAGCAGTACTTC.

This clonotype appeared many times. The rearrangement uses TRBV2 and TRBJ1-5; no reliable D call. From germline, CDR1 is SNHLY and CDR2 FYNNEI. CDR3 length: 13 residues. Trimming shortened V by 3 bases and J by 6 bases, and 9 bases separated the two germline ends. DNA of the CDR3: TGTGCCAGCAGTGAGATTGGAGGTCAGCCCCAGCATTTT. As protein: CASSEIGGQPQHF.

This clonotype was observed many times. The chain has TRBV12-3 or TRBV12-4 and TRBJ2-1, with TRBD2 identical over 9 bases. J was trimmed by 4 bases and V by 3 bases; bases with no gene match: 4. This CDR3 contains 15 residues. CDR3 loop: CASSFAAGGYNEQFF. Here the CDR3 DNA reads TGTGCCAGCAGTTTTGCAGCGGGAGGATACAATGAGCAGTTCTTC.

This clonotype was recorded at least ten times. The CDR3 DNA sequence: TGCGCCAGCAGCTTGTCAGGGGGCATTGAGACCCAGTACTTC. It translates to CASSLSGGIETQYF. This chain links TRBV5-1 with TRBJ2-5, with 8 bases matching TRBD1. Unmatched junction bases numbered 4, after V lost 1 base and J lost 5 bases. The CDR3 is 14 residues long. Germline values: CDR1 SGHRS, CDR2 YFSETQ. Together with reference TRBV5-1 and TRBJ2-5, the CDR3 gives the full variable domain: KAGVTQTPRYLIKTRGQQVTLSCSPISGHRSVSWYQQTPGQGLQFLFEYFSETQRNKGNFPGRFSGRQFSNSRSEMNVSTLELGDSALYLCASSLSGGIETQYFGPGTRLLVL.

This clonotype was counted many times. The chain couples TRBV6-5 to TRBJ2-7, with 7 bases matching TRBD2. Germline CDR1 reads MNHEY; CDR2 reads SVGAGI. This CDR3 contains 16 residues. The trim removed 4 bases at V and 3 bases at J, leaving 12 bases unmatched. In nucleotides, the CDR3 is TGTGCCAGCAGTTCCCCCCAGGGCGGGAGTAGCTACGAGCAGTACTTC. Residues: CASSSPQGGSSYEQYF.

This clonotype showed up just a few times. The chain employs TRBV11-2 and TRBJ2-1, with 10 bases identical to TRBD2. The CDR3 extends over 17 amino acids. Germline V gene lookup returns CDR1 SGHAT and CDR2 FQNNGV. V lost 1 base, J lost 8 bases, and 11 bases stayed unmatched. Here the CDR3 DNA reads TGTGCCAGCAGCTTAGGACTTCGAAGCGGGAGGGCCCATGAGCAGTTCTTC. Encoded protein: CASSLGLRSGRAHEQFF. Supplemented by reference TRBV11-2 and TRBJ2-1, the full variable domain reads EAGVAQSPRYKIIEKRQSVAFWCNPISGHATLYWYQQILGQGPKLLIQFQNNGVVDDSQLPKDRFSAERLKGVDSTLKIQPAKLEDSAVYLCASSLGLRSGRAHEQFFGPGTRLTVL.

This clonotype was observed a few times. The gene calls are TRBV20-1 and TRBJ1-1, with TRBD1 matching over 7 bases. In germline, CDR1 is DFQATT, CDR2 SNEGSKA (reference sequence). The CDR3 contains 14 residues. V shed 6 bases, J shed 6 bases, and the junction held 13 bases outside the gene matches. CDR3 nucleotide sequence: TGCAGTGCGGGGGGGGGCAGGGGGATCGCTGAAGCTTTCTTT. This codes for CSAGGGRGIAEAFF.

This clonotype came up many times. The chain recombines TRBV14 with TRBJ2-2, with a possible D match to TRBD2 (6 bases). Per the germline V gene, CDR1 is SGHDN and CDR2 is FVKESK. V lost 2 bases and J lost 6, with 19 bases in between. The CDR3 consists of 17 residues. This CDR3 is CASSQTAGLSTPGELFF. The CDR3 coding sequence is TGTGCCAGCAGCCAAACGGCGGGACTGTCGACACCCGGGGAGCTGTTTTTT. Full variable domain (missing parts from reference TRBV14 and TRBJ2-2): EAGVTQFPSHSVIEKGQTVTLRCDPISGHDNLYWYRRVMGKEIKFLLHFVKESKQDESGMPNNRFLAERTGGTYSTLKVQPAELEDSGVYFCASSQTAGLSTPGELFFGEGSRLTVL.

This clonotype occurred many times. The J gene is TRBJ1-2, the V gene TRBV7-9; TRBD1 is a possible D gene (6 bases). The germline V gene encodes CDR1 SEHNR and CDR2 FQNEAQ (reference sequence). V gave up 3 bases and J gave up 4 bases, with 6 bases separating them. The CDR3 length is 12 residues. CDR3 sequence reads: CASSLDSYGYTF. The CDR3 DNA is TGTGCCAGCAGCTTGGACAGCTATGGCTACACCTTC. The full variable domain, with the rest looked up from reference TRBV7-9 and TRBJ1-2, is DTGVSQNPRHKITKRGQNVTFRCDPISEHNRLYWYRQTLGQGPEFLTYFQNEAQLEKSRLLSDRFSAERPKGSFSTLEIQRTEQGDSAMYLCASSLDSYGYTFGSGTRLTVV.

This clonotype was seen repeatedly, ten times or more. The V gene is TRBV28, the J gene TRBJ2-5; possibly TRBD2 for D (5 bases). Trimming left V 5 bases short and J 4 bases short, with 14 bases between. CDR3 length: 14 amino acids. Germline loops: CDR1 MDHEN, CDR2 SYDVKM. This chain's CDR3 is CASSPLHSAETQYF. The CDR3 nucleotides read TGTGCCAGCAGTCCCCTTCATAGCGCAGAGACCCAGTACTTC.

This clonotype was recorded at least ten times. The chain combines TRBV12-3 or TRBV12-4 with TRBJ1-5; D remains unclear. The CDR3 has 12 amino acids. The germline V and J ends were trimmed by 7 bases and 3 bases, with 7 bases remaining between them. The CDR3 spells CASTTSNQPQHF. The CDR3 DNA follows: TGTGCCAGCACCACCTCCAATCAGCCCCAGCATTTT.

This clonotype was observed many times. This chain links TRBV20-1 with TRBJ2-1; 10 bases map to TRBD2. Germline loops: CDR1 DFQATT, CDR2 SNEGSKA (reference sequence). V lost 4 bases to trimming and J lost 2 bases; unmatched junction nucleotides: 8. This CDR3 has 16 amino acids. As DNA, the CDR3 is TGCAGTGCTACCGAGCGGGAGGGGACAACCTACAATGAGCAGTTCTTC. Translating it yields CSATEREGTTYNEQFF.

In this sample, this clonotype turned up many times. The genes are TRBV11-2 and TRBJ2-5; D is perhaps TRBD2 (5 bases). From germline, CDR1 is SGHAT and CDR2 FQNNGV. The V end lost 2 bases, the J end lost 2 bases, and 12 bases lay between the germline ends. CDR3 size: 15 residues. DNA of the CDR3: TGTGCCAGCAGCTTAAACAGCGGTCATCAAGAGACCCAGTACTTC. As protein: CASSLNSGHQETQYF.

This clonotype has a count of ten or more. This chain uses TRBV5-4 with TRBJ1-1; the D gene is possibly TRBD1 (6 bases). The CDR3 is 15 amino acids. V was shortened by 0 bases and J by 1 base, with 10 bases between the two germline ends. Germline V CDR1 and CDR2: SGHNT, YYREEE (reference sequence). As DNA, the CDR3 is TGTGCCAGCAGCTTGGCGGGACACTCGAACACTGAAGCTTTCTTT. Its protein product is CASSLAGHSNTEAFF.

Comment on this clonotype: A much larger clone lies a single base off, so this may be a read error. The rearrangement joins TRBV6-2 or TRBV6-3 to TRBJ2-3; 7 bases map to TRBD2. Unmatched junction bases numbered 11, after V lost 0 bases and J lost 8 bases. Germline CDR1 is MNHEY and CDR2 is SVGEGT. CDR3 length: 16 residues. The CDR3 sequence: CASSYSLGGSAGTQYF. The CDR3 nucleotides are TGTGCCAGCAGTTACTCGTTGGGGGGGTCGGCAGGTACGCAGTATTTT.

The table lists this clonotype with many counts. The chain joins TRBV27 to TRBJ1-5, with 8 bases fitting TRBD1. J lost 2 bases, V lost 6 bases, and 3 bases had no gene match. Germline assignment: CDR1 MNHEY and CDR2 SMNVEV (reference sequence). CDR3 length: 14 residues. This CDR3 reads CASRKDRGNQPQHF. In DNA form, the CDR3 reads TGTGCCAGCAGGAAGGACAGGGGCAATCAGCCCCAGCATTTT.

The CDR3 nucleotides are TGCAGCGTTGGTGAGCCTCCCTACGAGCAGTACTTC. Protein sequence: CSVGEPPYEQYF. The J gene is TRBJ2-7, the V gene TRBV29-1; D not resolved. Germline V CDR1 and CDR2: SQVTM, ANQGSEA. This CDR3 comprises 12 residues. Trimming left V 4 bases short and J 2 bases short, with 9 bases between.

This clonotype was seen many times. The V call is TRBV9, the J call TRBJ2-7, with D unresolved. The CDR3 extends over 15 amino acids. V was pared by 0 bases and J by 10 bases, with 20 bases between. The germline CDR1 and CDR2 sequences are SGDLS and YYNGEE. This CDR3 reads CASSVAVLGISKQYF. The DNA for the CDR3 is TGTGCCAGCAGCGTAGCGGTCCTAGGGATTTCCAAACAGTACTTC.

This clonotype was seen ten or more times. This chain joins TRBV6-1 and TRBJ1-5; 10 bases fit TRBD1. Germline V gene lookup returns CDR1 MNHNS and CDR2 SASEGT. Trimming at V came to 5 bases and at J to 5 bases, leaving 9 bases not matched to a gene. This CDR3 has 16 residues. The CDR3 nucleotides are TGTGCCAGCAGTCGACGAGAGACAGGGGGCTATCAGCCCCAGCATTTT. Residues: CASSRRETGGYQPQHF.

This clonotype was recorded at least ten times. The CDR3 nucleotides are TGCAGTGCTACAAGCGGACAGGGTTCTAACGCGGCTTTCTTT. Protein product: CSATSGQGSNAAFF. V gene TRBV20-1 combines with J gene TRBJ1-1, with 8 bases identical to TRBD1. V lost 4 bases, J lost 11 bases, and 15 bases stayed unmatched. There are 14 residues in the CDR3. CDR1 and CDR2 (germline): DFQATT, SNEGSKA (reference sequence).

The table lists this clonotype with a few counts. The rearrangement joins TRBV10-3 to TRBJ1-1; no firm D call. In germline, CDR1 is ENHRY, CDR2 SYGVKD. V was cut by 8 bases and J by 0 bases, with 10 bases left in between. This CDR3 region has 13 residues. The CDR3 nucleotides are TGTGCCATCTCTGGGGTTATGAACACTGAAGCTTTCTTT. Translating gives CAISGVMNTEAFF.

This clonotype has ten or more counts. The V gene is TRBV12-3 or TRBV12-4, the J gene TRBJ1-5; possible D gene TRBD1, 5 bases. V lost 4 bases and J lost 1, with 11 bases in between. The CDR3 extends over 15 amino acids. The CDR3 nucleotides read TGTGCCAGCAGTTCCCTTGGGGGGAGCAATCAGCCCCAGCATTTT. It codes for CASSSLGGSNQPQHF.

This clonotype occurred many times. This sequence joins TRBV6-2 or TRBV6-3 and TRBJ2-1; TRBD2 matches at 10 bases. Trimming cost V 6 bases and J 5 bases; bases outside gene matches: 4. CDR1 is MNHEY and CDR2 is SVGEGT in the germline V gene. CDR3 length equals 14 residues. This CDR3 reads CASRAGGSDNEQFF. The CDR3 coding sequence is TGTGCCAGCAGAGCGGGAGGGTCGGACAATGAGCAGTTCTTC.

Regarding this clonotype: This may stem from a read error, because a much larger clone lies one nucleotide away. The chain combines TRBV19 with TRBJ2-2, with D perhaps assigned TRBD1 or TRBD2 (6 bases each). The CDR3 is 18 amino acids. The germline V gene encodes CDR1 LNHDA and CDR2 SQIVND (reference sequence). The CDR3 DNA reads as TGTACCAGTACCATATCTAATACGGGGGCGCACGACACCGGGGAGCTGTTTTTT. The encoded protein is CTSTISNTGAHDTGELFF.